Sequencing of this T cell receptor (beta chain) was carried out in a study of read filtering for tumor transcriptome and immune sequencing (dated by TCRdb to the early 2020s). Notes on the research overall: The cohort had about 17 male and approximately 15 female patients with a mean age of roughly 66 years, ranging from about 40 to 85. By revised international staging, roughly eight patients were R-ISS I, over 15 were R-ISS II and 6 or 7 were R-ISS III. After DNase treatment, whole-transcriptome libraries were prepared with the TruSeq RNA Access Library Prep Kit. Per sample, about 3.5 to 10.27 million TCR-region mapped reads were obtained with IR-seq, compared with only about 80 to 1,300 with RNA-seq. The study compared TCR repertoires from targeted immune repertoire sequencing and bulk whole-transcriptome sequencing run on the same bone marrow samples. A main aim was a read-filtering strategy for immune repertoire data, specifically whether clonotypes supported by a single read should be removed.

TCR libraries were built from 400 to 450 ng RNA with the Immunoverse kit, using molecular barcoded adaptors covering alpha/delta and beta/gamma chains. The same RNA used for transcriptome sequencing was used for TCR library preparation. Sequencing of the TCR libraries was done on an Illumina HiSeq 4000 with 2 x 150 cycles. On the study's bioinformatics: MiXCR aligned TCR reads to human V, D, J and C references and assembled the aligned reads into CDR3 clonotypes, with quality filtering and error correction included. The tcR package in R was used for analysis of clonotype counts and gene usage diversity. For inspection of raw mapping reads, RNA-seq reads were mapped by STAR aligner version 2.5.3a onto GRCh37 of the human genome. To test how sequencing depth affects detected clonotypes, IR-seq fastq files were randomly downsampled with Seqtk 1.3. TCRdb trimmed the raw reads at Q25, called clones with MiXCR and kept productive beta chains. Records with the same CDR3 protein are collapsed into one entry carrying the most frequent genes and DNA. Here the V and J calls rest on TCRdb's processing, not on the authors' analysis. The sample has 50,000 or so distinct CDR3 sequences on record, approximately 12% of them singletons. 13% to 15% of the sample is in the top ten clones.

This clonotype was observed many times. No cognate antigen has been identified for it. Base qualities are not at hand, and no much larger clone is one base apart. Every patient had bone marrow sampled at the time of active disease. Bone marrow mononuclear cells were isolated by Ficoll-Hypaque density gradient centrifugation. Myeloma plasma cells were removed and CD138-negative cells were collected by negative selection after labeling with CD138 magnetic microbeads on a MACS separator. Flow cytometry on an Attune NxT with CD138 antibodies was used to check the purity of the isolated cells. Total RNA was extracted using TRIzol reagent and was quantified on a NanoDrop spectrophotometer. For each patient, paired RNA-seq and IR-seq were run on the CD138-negative bone marrow sample from that patient. Findings and caveats that apply to the study as a whole: The sorted CD138-negative fraction was a mixed bone marrow immune population, not purified T cells. Clonotypes were captured by IR-seq at much higher depth and more reliably than by RNA-seq, and smaller IR-seq throughput was sufficient for identification of most shared clonotypes. Removing single-read clonotypes increased the correlation between IR-seq and RNA-seq shared clonotype proportions. In IR-seq, single-read clonotypes were roughly 86% of clonotypes but around 3.6% of total reads; in RNA-seq they were roughly 72% of clonotypes and 35% to 55% of reads.

CDR3 length: 14 amino acids, cysteine to phenylalanine. Left in the record is the CDR3 DNA by itself, 42 bases read in frame from the first base. V is reduced by 6 bases and J by 5 bases, leaving a spacing of 13 bases between them. Specimen: a population of CD138-negative cells sorted from bone marrow. In the paper's terms, the cell subset or site label means: bone marrow mononuclear cells depleted of CD138+ plasma/myeloma cells by negative magnetic selection. The receptor chain draws on TRBV12-3 or TRBV12-4 and TRBJ2-2, with the D gene call left open. The source is a donor at least 40 years old with multiple myeloma. The nucleotide sequence reads TGTGCCAGCAGCCACTACACAGAAACCGGGGAGCTGTTTTTT. Its translation is CASSHYTETGELFF.